Each of the 7 T cell receptor beta chains below was sequenced from the same sample in a study of blood T cell repertoires in COVID-19. Libraries were prepared by immunoSEQ multiplex PCR; TCRdb keeps only in-frame clonotypes and omits some of them. The sample lists 140,000 to 150,000 clones, around 81% occurring once. Specimen: peripheral blood. These receptors all come from a man aged 55 to 69 with active or convalescent COVID-19.

The chain recombines TRBV27 with TRBJ2-7; TRBD1 might be the D (6 bases). CDR1 and CDR2 (germline): MNHEY, SMNVEV (reference sequence). CDR3 length: 15 residues. V gave up 6 bases and J gave up 3 bases, with 18 bases separating them. CDR3 residues: CASSSRDTKNYEQYF. The DNA for the CDR3 is TGTGCCAGCAGCTCCCGGGACACCAAGAACTACGAGCAGTACTTC.

The chain recombines TRBV2 with TRBJ2-3, with 10 nucleotides matching TRBD1. Trimming at V came to 6 bases and at J to 6 bases, leaving 9 bases not matched to a gene. The germline V gene has CDR1 SNHLY and CDR2 FYNNEI. The CDR3 is 15 amino acids. The CDR3, as DNA: TGTGCCAGCAGGCCGGACAGGGGGGGTTTCGATACGCAGTATTTT. Amino acid sequence: CASRPDRGGFDTQYF.

The J gene is TRBJ1-1, the V gene TRBV5-1; D is possibly TRBD1 (5 bases). Per germline, CDR1 SGHRS and CDR2 YFSETQ. The CDR3 consists of 16 residues. V shed 3 bases and J shed 6 bases, with 21 bases lying between them. The CDR3 region is CASSSHNRGGSAEAFF. The CDR3 bases are TGCGCCAGCAGCTCCCACAATCGGGGGGGATCTGCTGAAGCTTTCTTT.

The DNA of the CDR3 is TGTGCCAGCAGTCAGGTCAGGGCAGAGACCCAGTACTTC. Amino acid sequence: CASSQVRAETQYF. The chain joins TRBV2 to TRBJ2-5, with TRBD1 as a possible D gene (5 bases). Trimming cost V 5 bases and J 4 bases, with 11 bases left between them. This CDR3 has 13 amino acids. The V gene's germline CDR1 is SNHLY and CDR2 FYNNEI.

The J gene is TRBJ2-7, the V gene TRBV25-1, with 8 nucleotides matching TRBD1. From germline, CDR1 is MGHDK and CDR2 SYGVNS. The CDR3 has 15 residues. V gave up 7 bases and J gave up 8 bases; unmatched junction bases: 16. CDR3 in amino acids: CASTMSGTGNLQQYF. The CDR3 DNA follows: TGTGCCAGCACCATGTCGGGGACAGGCAATCTCCAGCAGTACTTC.

This clone was observed a handful of times. CDR3 bases: TGTGCCACCAGTGCCTCGGGAGGACTAACCCTAGCGGGGACCCAGTACTTC. Protein: CATSASGGLTLAGTQYF. The V gene is TRBV24-1, the J gene TRBJ2-5; 8 bases fit TRBD2. Germline-derived CDR1 and CDR2 are KGHDR and SFDVKD. This CDR3 comprises 17 residues. J gave up 7 bases and V 5 bases, and 17 bases lay outside the gene matches.

This clone appeared a few times. The rearrangement links TRBV5-1 to TRBJ1-3, with 10 bases identical to TRBD1. Germline V CDR1 and CDR2: SGHRS, YFSETQ. Trimming took 0 bases from V and 0 from J; bases not matched to a gene: 6. This CDR3 is built from 18 residues. CDR3 nucleotide sequence: TGCGCCAGCAGCTTGGCATGGGACAGGGGCCTCTCTGGAAACACCATATATTTT. Amino acids: CASSLAWDRGLSGNTIYF.